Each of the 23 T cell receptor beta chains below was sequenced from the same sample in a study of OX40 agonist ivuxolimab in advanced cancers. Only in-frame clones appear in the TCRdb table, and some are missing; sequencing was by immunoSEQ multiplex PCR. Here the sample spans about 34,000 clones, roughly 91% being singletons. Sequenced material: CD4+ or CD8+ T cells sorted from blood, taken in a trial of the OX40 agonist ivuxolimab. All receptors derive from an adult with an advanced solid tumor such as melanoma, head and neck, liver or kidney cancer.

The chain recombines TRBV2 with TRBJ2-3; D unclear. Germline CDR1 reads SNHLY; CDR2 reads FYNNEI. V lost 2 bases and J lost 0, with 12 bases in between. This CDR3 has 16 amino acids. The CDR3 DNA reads TGTGCCAGCAGTGAACATGGGCGGCGGAGCACAGATACGCAGTATTTT. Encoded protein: CASSEHGRRSTDTQYF.

The CDR3 is CASSLPLGGYNEQFF. The CDR3 DNA follows: TGTGCCAGCAGCCTCCCCCTGGGCGGCTACAATGAGCAGTTCTTC. The V and J genes are TRBV5-4 and TRBJ2-1; D uncertain. Trimming removed 4 bases at V and 3 bases at J, with 14 bases between. Germline V gene lookup returns CDR1 SGHNT and CDR2 YYREEE (reference sequence). This CDR3 region has 15 residues.

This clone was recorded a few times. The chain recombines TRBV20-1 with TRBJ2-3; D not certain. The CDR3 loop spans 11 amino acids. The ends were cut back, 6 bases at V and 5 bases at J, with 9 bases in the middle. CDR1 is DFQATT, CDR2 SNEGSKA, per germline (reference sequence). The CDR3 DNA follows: TGCAGTGCCTTAACCCGAGATACGCAGTATTTT. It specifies CSALTRDTQYF.

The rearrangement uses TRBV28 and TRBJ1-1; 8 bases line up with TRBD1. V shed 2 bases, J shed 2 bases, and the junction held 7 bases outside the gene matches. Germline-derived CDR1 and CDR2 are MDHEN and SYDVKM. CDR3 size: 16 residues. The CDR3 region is CASSLGRDRINTEAFF. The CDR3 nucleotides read TGTGCCAGCAGTTTAGGGAGGGACAGGATAAACACTGAAGCTTTCTTT. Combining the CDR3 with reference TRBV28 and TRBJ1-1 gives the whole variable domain DVKVTQSSRYLVKRTGEKVFLECVQDMDHENMFWYRQDPGLGLRLIYFSYDVKMKEKGDIPEGYSVSREKKERFSLILESASTNQTSMYLCASSLGRDRINTEAFFGQGTRLTVV.

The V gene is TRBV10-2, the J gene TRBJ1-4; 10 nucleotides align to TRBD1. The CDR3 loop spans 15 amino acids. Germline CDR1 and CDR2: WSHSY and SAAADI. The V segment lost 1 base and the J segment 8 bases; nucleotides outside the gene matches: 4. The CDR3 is CASSELDRGYEKLFF. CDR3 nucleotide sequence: TGCGCCAGCAGTGAGTTGGACAGGGGGTACGAAAAACTGTTTTTT.

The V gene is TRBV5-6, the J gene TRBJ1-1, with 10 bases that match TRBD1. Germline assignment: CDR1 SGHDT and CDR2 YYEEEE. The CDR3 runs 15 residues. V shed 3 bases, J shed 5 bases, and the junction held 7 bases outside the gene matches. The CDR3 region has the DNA TGTGCCAGCAGCTGGAAGGACAGGGGGTGGACTGAAGCTTTCTTT. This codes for CASSWKDRGWTEAFF.

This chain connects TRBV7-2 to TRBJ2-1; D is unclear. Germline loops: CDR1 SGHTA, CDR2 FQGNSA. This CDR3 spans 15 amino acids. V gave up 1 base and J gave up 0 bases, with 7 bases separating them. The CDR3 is CASSLDPSSYNEQFF. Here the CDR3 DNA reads TGTGCCAGCAGCTTAGATCCGAGCTCCTACAATGAGCAGTTCTTC. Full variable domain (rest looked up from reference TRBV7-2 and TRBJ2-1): GAGVSQSPSNKVTEKGKDVELRCDPISGHTALYWYRQSLGQGLEFLIYFQGNSAPDKSGLPSDRFSAERTGGSVSTLTIQRTQQEDSAVYLCASSLDPSSYNEQFFGPGTRLTVL.

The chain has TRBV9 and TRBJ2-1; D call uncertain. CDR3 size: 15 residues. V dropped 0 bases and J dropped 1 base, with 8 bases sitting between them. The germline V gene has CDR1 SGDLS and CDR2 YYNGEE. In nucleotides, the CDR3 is TGTGCCAGCAGCGTAGGGGCAGAATCCTACAATGAGCAGTTCTTC. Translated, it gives CASSVGAESYNEQFF.

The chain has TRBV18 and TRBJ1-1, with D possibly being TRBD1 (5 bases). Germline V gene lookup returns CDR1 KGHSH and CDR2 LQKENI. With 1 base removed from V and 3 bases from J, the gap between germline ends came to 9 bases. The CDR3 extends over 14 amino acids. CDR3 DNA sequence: TGTGCCAGCTCACCACGCGAGGGGTACACTGAAGCTTTCTTT. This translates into CASSPREGYTEAFF.

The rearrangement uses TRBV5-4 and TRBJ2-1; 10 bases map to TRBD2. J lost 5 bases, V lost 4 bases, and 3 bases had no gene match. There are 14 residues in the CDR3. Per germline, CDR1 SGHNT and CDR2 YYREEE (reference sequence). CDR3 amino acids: CASSPGLAHNEQFF. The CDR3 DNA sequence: TGTGCCAGCAGCCCGGGACTAGCGCACAATGAGCAGTTCTTC.

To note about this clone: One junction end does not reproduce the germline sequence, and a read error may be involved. CDR3 DNA: TGTGCCAGCAGCTTGAGTCAGGAAAGAGTCTTC. This translates into CASSLSQERVF. The gene calls are TRBV11-2 and TRBJ2-1; D is unclear. CDR1 is SGHAT, CDR2 FQNNGV, per germline. This CDR3 is 11 amino acids long.

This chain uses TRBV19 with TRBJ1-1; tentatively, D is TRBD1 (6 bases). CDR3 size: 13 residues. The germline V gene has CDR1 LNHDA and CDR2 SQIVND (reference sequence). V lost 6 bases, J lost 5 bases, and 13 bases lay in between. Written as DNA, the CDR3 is TGTGCCAGTAGCCGTGGACAGTGGACTGAAGCTTTCTTT. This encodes CASSRGQWTEAFF.

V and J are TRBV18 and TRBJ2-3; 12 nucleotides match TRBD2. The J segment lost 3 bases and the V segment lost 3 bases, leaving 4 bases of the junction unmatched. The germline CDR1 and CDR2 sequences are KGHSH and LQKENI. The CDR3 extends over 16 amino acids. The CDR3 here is CASSPGTSGWTDTQYF. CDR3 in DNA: TGTGCCAGCTCACCGGGGACTAGCGGGTGGACAGATACGCAGTATTTT.

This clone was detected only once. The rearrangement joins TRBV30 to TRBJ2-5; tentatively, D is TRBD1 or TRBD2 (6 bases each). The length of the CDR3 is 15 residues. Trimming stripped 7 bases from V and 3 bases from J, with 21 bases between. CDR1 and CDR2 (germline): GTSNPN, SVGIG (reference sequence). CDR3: CASSRGVGLEETQYF. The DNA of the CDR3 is TGTGCCTCCTCAAGGGGGGTGGGGCTGGAAGAGACCCAGTACTTC.

CDR3 region: CASTGLGHNEQFF. The CDR3 coding sequence is TGTGCCAGCACGGGACTCGGTCACAATGAGCAGTTCTTC. V and J are TRBV28 and TRBJ2-1, with D perhaps matching TRBD2 (6 bases). CDR3 length: 13 residues. V shed 7 bases and J shed 5 bases, with 12 bases lying between them. The V gene's germline CDR1 is MDHEN and CDR2 SYDVKM.

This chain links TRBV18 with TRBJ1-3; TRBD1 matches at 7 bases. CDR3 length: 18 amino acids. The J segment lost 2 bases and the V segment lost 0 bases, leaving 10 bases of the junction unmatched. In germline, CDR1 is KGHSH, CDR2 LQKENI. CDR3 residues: CASSPPSRQGLTGNTIYF. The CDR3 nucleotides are TGTGCCAGCTCACCACCCTCCAGACAGGGTTTGACTGGAAACACCATATATTTT. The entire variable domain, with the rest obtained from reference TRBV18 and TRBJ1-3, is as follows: NAGVMQNPRHLVRRRGQEARLRCSPMKGHSHVYWYRQLPEEGLKFMVYLQKENIIDESGMPKERFSAEFPKEGPSILRIQQVVRGDSAAYFCASSPPSRQGLTGNTIYFGEGSWLTVV.

The DNA for the CDR3 is TGTGCCAGCAGCCGAGGGGTTAATCAAGAGACCCAGTACTTC. Its protein is CASSRGVNQETQYF. The chain links TRBV9 to TRBJ2-5; tentatively, D is TRBD1 or TRBD2 (5 bases each). V gave up 4 bases and J gave up 2 bases, with 12 bases separating them. The length of the CDR3 is 14 residues. Germline CDR1 SGDLS, CDR2 YYNGEE.

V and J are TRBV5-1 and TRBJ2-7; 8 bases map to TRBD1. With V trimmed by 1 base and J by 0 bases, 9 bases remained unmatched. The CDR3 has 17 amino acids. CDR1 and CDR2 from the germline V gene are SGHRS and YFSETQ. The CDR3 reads CASSLRDRPFSSYEQYF. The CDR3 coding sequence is TGCGCCAGCAGCTTGCGGGACAGGCCCTTTAGCTCCTACGAGCAGTACTTC.

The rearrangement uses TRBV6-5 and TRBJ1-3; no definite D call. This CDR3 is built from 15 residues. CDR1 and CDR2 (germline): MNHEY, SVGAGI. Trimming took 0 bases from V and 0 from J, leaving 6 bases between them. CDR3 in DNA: TGTGCCAGCAGTTACTCGAGGGTCTCTGGAAACACCATATATTTT. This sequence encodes CASSYSRVSGNTIYF.

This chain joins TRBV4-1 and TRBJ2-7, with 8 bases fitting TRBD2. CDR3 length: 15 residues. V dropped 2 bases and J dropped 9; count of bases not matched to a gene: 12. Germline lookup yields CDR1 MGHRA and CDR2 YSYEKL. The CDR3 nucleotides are TGCGCCAGCAGCCAAACCCGGGGGGGAGCTGGCGCGCAGTACTTC. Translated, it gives CASSQTRGGAGAQYF.

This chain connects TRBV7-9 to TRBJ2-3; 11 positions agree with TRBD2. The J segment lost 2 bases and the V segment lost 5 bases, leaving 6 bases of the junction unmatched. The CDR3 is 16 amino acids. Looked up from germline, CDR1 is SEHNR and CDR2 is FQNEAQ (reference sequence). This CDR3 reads CASSPLAGGTTDTQYF. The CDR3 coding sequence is TGTGCCAGCAGCCCCTTAGCGGGGGGGACCACAGATACGCAGTATTTT.

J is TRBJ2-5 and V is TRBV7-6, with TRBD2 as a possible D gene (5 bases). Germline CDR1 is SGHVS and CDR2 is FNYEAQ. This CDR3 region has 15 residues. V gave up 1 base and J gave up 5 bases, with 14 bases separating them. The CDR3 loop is CASSLVRGSGETQYF. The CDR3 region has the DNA TGTGCCAGCAGCTTAGTTAGAGGGTCGGGGGAGACCCAGTACTTC.

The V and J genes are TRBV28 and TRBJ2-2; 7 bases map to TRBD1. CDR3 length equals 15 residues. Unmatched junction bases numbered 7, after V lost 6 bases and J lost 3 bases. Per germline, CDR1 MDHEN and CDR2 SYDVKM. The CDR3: CASRPGQMYTGELFF. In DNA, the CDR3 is TGTGCCAGCAGACCGGGACAGATGTACACCGGGGAGCTGTTTTTT.